The entry below gives a single TCR beta chain sequence along with its context. This clone's antigen is unknown. It has no much larger one-base neighbor in the sample; base qualities were not kept. The data were obtained in a study of blood T cell repertoires in COVID-19 (dated by TCRdb to 2018 to 2021). Describing the broader study: The collaborator samples originated in the United States, Italy and Spain and spanned the acute and convalescent phases of COVID-19. Subjects who had been exposed to COVID-19, were actively infected with it, or had recovered from it provided the deeply sampled blood TCRbeta repertoires that made up the dataset. The material from the prospective study consisted of cDNA or gDNA derived from T cells, B-cell-depleted T cells, or PBMCs. The repertoires were made available in a free public database intended to serve as a resource for research on the immune response to SARS-CoV-2. HLA class I and class II types, where available, came from metadata supplied by the sample provider rather than from assay-based typing. Samples were obtained from the ongoing ImmuneRACE study (first 160 participants) and from 1,254 subjects provided by 6 global collaborators. The sample metadata nearly always contained a de-identified subject ID, COVID-19 status, age in years and sex.

Whole blood was collected in K2EDTA tubes by collaborating institutions according to the institutions' own protocols. For TCRbeta analysis, collaborators shipped samples as frozen whole blood, isolated PBMCs, or DNA extracted from either of those sample types. Trimmed from V: 5 bases; trimmed from J: 5 bases; junction bases lacking a gene match: 4. The CDR3 contains 13 residues, cysteine and phenylalanine counted. Only the CDR3 DNA is retained, 39 bases long and in frame from the first base. The germline V gene provides CDR1 SGHRS and CDR2 YFSETQ. Overall study results and their limits: Clinical and demographic metadata were provided uncurated, with the amount varying by source and participant.

TCRbeta CDR3 regions were amplified from genomic DNA by means of the immunoSEQ Assay, a bias-controlled multiplex PCR. From the authors' description of their analysis: Within the assay, amplification of reference gene primers was used to estimate how many nucleated cells each sample contained. To quantify the absolute abundance of each unique TCRbeta CDR3 rearrangement, sequence reads were collapsed and filtered. For each sample, productive Simpson clonality was calculated by taking the square root of Simpson's diversity index across productive rearrangements. What TCRdb holds here is the immuneACCESS table cut down to in-frame rearrangements. Part of the clones is not present; checked against another copy, under half of the missing clones reflect an unresolved V gene, and the others are unexplained. Clonal size and the V and J genes are those of that table, whereas D and trimming came from the DNA. The sample table holds 150,000 to 200,000 clones, of which 87% were seen once. The ten largest clonotypes hold 1.5% to 2% of the sample.

Sequenced material: peripheral blood. This TCR was sampled from a woman in her forties or fifties with acute or convalescent COVID-19. The chain was built from TRBV5-1 and TRBJ2-1, with 7 middle bases fitting TRBD2. CDR3 loop: CASRLAGNNEQFF. The DNA sequence is given as TGCGCCAGCAGGTTAGCGGGTAACAATGAGCAGTTCTTC.